A single sample gave rise to the 29 T cell receptor beta chains below, sequenced in a study of blood T cell repertoires in COVID-19. Sequenced by immunoSEQ multiplex PCR; TCRdb stores in-frame clones only, minus some. The table shows hundreds of thousands of clones, with 80% to 90% occurring only once. The sequencing sample was made of PBMCs or T cells enriched from blood (not recorded which). These receptors were collected from a young woman who had recovered from COVID-19.

For the CDR3, the DNA is TGCGCCAGCAGCTTCAGGGAGGGGTATGGCTACACCTTC. Protein product: CASSFREGYGYTF. V usage is TRBV5-1 and J usage is TRBJ1-2; perhaps TRBD1 as D (5 bases). V gave up 2 bases and J gave up 5 bases, with 10 bases separating them. Germline values: CDR1 SGHRS, CDR2 YFSETQ. This CDR3 contains 13 residues. The whole variable domain, filled in from reference TRBV5-1 and TRBJ1-2, reads KAGVTQTPRYLIKTRGQQVTLSCSPISGHRSVSWYQQTPGQGLQFLFEYFSETQRNKGNFPGRFSGRQFSNSRSEMNVSTLELGDSALYLCASSFREGYGYTFGSGTRLTVV.

The chain joins TRBV9 to TRBJ2-2; tentatively, D is TRBD2 (6 bases). This CDR3 has 12 residues. Trimming stripped 7 bases from V and 2 bases from J, with 6 bases between. CDR1 is SGDLS and CDR2 is YYNGEE in the germline V gene. The CDR3 coding sequence is TGTGCCAGCGGACTAAACACCGGGGAGCTGTTTTTT. The encoded protein is CASGLNTGELFF.

The chain has TRBV3-1 (or the pseudogene TRBV3-2) and TRBJ2-3; TRBD1 agrees at 7 bases. The germline V gene encodes CDR1 LGHDT and CDR2 YNNKEL (reference sequence). CDR3 length: 18 residues. Trimming at V came to 1 base and at J to 2 bases, leaving 12 bases not matched to a gene. CDR3 protein: CASSQVQNRGYLTDTQYF. The CDR3 region has the DNA TGTGCCAGCAGCCAAGTCCAAAACAGGGGTTACCTCACAGATACGCAGTATTTT.

V usage is TRBV28 and J usage is TRBJ1-2; TRBD1 matches at 7 bases. The germline V gene encodes CDR1 MDHEN and CDR2 SYDVKM. V was pared by 5 bases and J by 5 bases, with 14 bases of the junction left unmatched. The CDR3 loop spans 16 amino acids. CDR3: CASSAETGPRAYGYTF. The CDR3 DNA follows: TGTGCCAGCAGTGCAGAGACAGGGCCGAGGGCGTATGGCTACACCTTC.

The chain is built from TRBV6-5 and TRBJ1-3; D is uncertain. The CDR3 length is 12 residues. The V and J ends lost 5 bases and 7 bases respectively, with 9 bases between them. The V gene's germline CDR1 is MNHEY and CDR2 SVGAGI. CDR3 loop: CASSNHENTIYF. CDR3 coding DNA: TGTGCCAGCAGTAACCACGAGAACACCATATATTTT.

This clone was counted only a few times. The chain is built from TRBV5-4 and TRBJ1-6; 7 positions match TRBD1. V dropped 2 bases and J dropped 10; count of bases not matched to a gene: 3. CDR3 length: 13 amino acids. Germline assignment: CDR1 SGHNT and CDR2 YYREEE (reference sequence). The CDR3 nucleotides are TGTGCCAGCAGCTTACAGGGGAACTCACCCCTCCACTTT. Its protein is CASSLQGNSPLHF.

This clone was seen only once. The chain joins TRBV2 to TRBJ2-5, with 8 bases lining up with TRBD1. CDR3 length: 16 amino acids. CDR1 is SNHLY, CDR2 FYNNEI, per germline. Losses at the gene ends were 3 bases for V and 7 bases for J; bases not matched to a gene: 13. The CDR3 region has the DNA TGTGCCAGCAGTGAGGATGGACAGGGTGGGGCCGGGACCCAGTACTTC. Protein sequence: CASSEDGQGGAGTQYF.

The CDR3 region has the DNA TGCAGCGTTGAAGATGGGAGGGGATTCGGCGGCTACACCTTC. Amino acids: CSVEDGRGFGGYTF. The chain joins TRBV29-1 to TRBJ1-2, with D perhaps matching TRBD1 (5 bases). The CDR3 totals 14 residues. CDR1 and CDR2 from the germline V gene are SQVTM and ANQGSEA. V was clipped by 0 bases and J by 8 bases, with 16 bases between them. The variable domain in full, completed from reference TRBV29-1 and TRBJ1-2, reads SAVISQKPSRDICQRGTSLTIQCQVDSQVTMMFWYRQQPGQSLTLIATANQGSEATYESGFVIDKFPISRPNLTFSTLTVSNMSPEDSSIYLCSVEDGRGFGGYTFGSGTRLTVV.

This clone appeared a few times. This chain uses TRBV6-2 or TRBV6-3 with TRBJ1-1; 9 positions match TRBD1. The CDR3 is made up of 12 amino acids. Looked up from germline, CDR1 is MNHEY and CDR2 is SVGEGT. V shed 6 bases, J shed 5 bases, and the junction held 1 base outside the gene matches. DNA for the CDR3: TGTGCCAGCAGCGACAGGGGGACTGAAGCTTTCTTT. Amino acids: CASSDRGTEAFF.

The chain joins TRBV9 to TRBJ1-2, with unresolved D. The V end lost 4 bases, the J end lost 0 bases, and 7 bases lay between the germline ends. This CDR3 has 13 residues. CDR1 is SGDLS and CDR2 is YYNGEE in the germline V gene. CDR3 loop: CASSNRANYGYTF. Here the CDR3 DNA reads TGTGCCAGCAGCAACAGAGCTAACTATGGCTACACCTTC.

The gene calls are TRBV15 and TRBJ1-2, with a possible D match to TRBD1 (6 bases). Germline V gene lookup returns CDR1 LNHNV and CDR2 YYDKDF (reference sequence). With 0 bases removed from V and 4 bases from J, the gap between germline ends came to 12 bases. CDR3 length: 15 residues. DNA of the CDR3: TGTGCCACCAGCAGAGACAGGGGAGGGTCCTATGGCTACACCTTC. This translates into CATSRDRGGSYGYTF.

The V and J genes are TRBV2 and TRBJ2-5, with 9 bases lining up with TRBD1. The germline V gene has CDR1 SNHLY and CDR2 FYNNEI. The CDR3 runs 15 residues. V lost 4 bases and J lost 8; bases outside the gene matches: 11. The DNA for the CDR3 is TGTGCCAGCAGTGTCCGGGACAGGGCCTCAAGTACCCAGTACTTC. Translated, it gives CASSVRDRASSTQYF.

The chain has TRBV5-8 and TRBJ2-7; D is undetermined. The CDR3 is made up of 13 amino acids. Trimming shortened V by 3 bases and J by 4 bases, and 11 bases separated the two germline ends. Germline CDR1 reads SGHTS; CDR2 reads YDEGEE. The CDR3 spells CASSSIQTYEQYF. DNA for the CDR3: TGTGCCAGCAGCTCCATTCAGACATACGAGCAGTACTTC.

This clone is a singleton in its sample. The CDR3 reads CASRQGAGGAYEQYF. The CDR3, as DNA: TGTGCCAGCCGCCAGGGGGCTGGTGGCGCCTACGAGCAGTACTTC. V usage is TRBV6-5 and J usage is TRBJ2-7; 8 bases match TRBD1. The junction had 11 bases not matched to a gene; V was cut back by 8 bases and J by 2 bases. CDR1 and CDR2 (germline): MNHEY, SVGAGI. The CDR3 runs to 15 residues.

The gene calls are TRBV15 and TRBJ2-1; 14 bases are a match to TRBD2. Germline trimming cut 2 bases from V and 10 bases from J; bases unmatched to any gene: 10. Germline lookup yields CDR1 LNHNV and CDR2 YYDKDF (reference sequence). The CDR3 covers 17 residues. Here the CDR3 DNA reads TGTGCCACCAGCAGACCTGAGGGACTAGCGGGGGAGGGAGAGCAGTTCTTC. Amino acids: CATSRPEGLAGEGEQFF.

The CDR3 nucleotides read TGTGCCAGCTTGGACAGCGTGAACACTGAAGCTTTCTTT. Protein product: CASLDSVNTEAFF. This rearrangement joins TRBV7-9 to TRBJ1-1; tentatively, D is TRBD1 (6 bases). V lost 8 bases to trimming and J lost 0 bases, with 10 bases between them. Germline V gene lookup returns CDR1 SEHNR and CDR2 FQNEAQ (reference sequence). The CDR3 sequence is 13 residues long. Full variable domain (rest looked up from reference TRBV7-9 and TRBJ1-1): DTGVSQNPRHKITKRGQNVTFRCDPISEHNRLYWYRQTLGQGPEFLTYFQNEAQLEKSRLLSDRFSAERPKGSFSTLEIQRTEQGDSAMYLCASLDSVNTEAFFGQGTRLTVV.

The rearrangement uses TRBV27 and TRBJ1-2; D might be TRBD1 (5 bases). V lost 3 bases and J 3 bases, leaving 11 bases between the germline ends. The germline V gene encodes CDR1 MNHEY and CDR2 SMNVEV (reference sequence). The CDR3 runs 14 residues. The DNA of the CDR3 is TGTGCCAGCAGTTTGCGGGGGAGCGACTATGGCTACACCTTC. It translates to CASSLRGSDYGYTF.

V is TRBV28 and J is TRBJ1-6; the match to TRBD1 covers 9 bases. The CDR3 length is 16 residues. Unmatched junction bases numbered 6, after V lost 3 bases and J lost 6 bases. Germline CDR1 is MDHEN and CDR2 is SYDVKM. The CDR3 spells CASSFPGTGLNSPLHF. CDR3 DNA sequence: TGTGCCAGCAGTTTTCCCGGGACAGGGCTTAATTCACCCCTCCACTTT.

The chain links TRBV19 to TRBJ1-5, with D possibly TRBD1 on 6 matching bases. There are 17 residues in the CDR3. V was trimmed by 3 bases and J by 6 bases, leaving 21 bases between them. Germline CDR1 and CDR2: LNHDA and SQIVND (reference sequence). CDR3 nucleotides: TGTGCCAGTAGTATGGGGACGCCAGGCAGGGGCAGTCAGCCCCAGCATTTT. Translation gives CASSMGTPGRGSQPQHF.

The chain links TRBV5-1 to TRBJ2-5; weak D call: TRBD2 (6 bases). CDR3 length equals 15 residues. V was trimmed by 4 bases and J by 1 base, leaving 14 bases between them. Germline CDR1 reads SGHRS; CDR2 reads YFSETQ. As DNA, the CDR3 is TGCGCCAGCAGCCCTCTAATGGGGGGCCAAGAGACCCAGTACTTC. This encodes CASSPLMGGQETQYF.

This clone has a handful of counts. The chain recombines TRBV12-5 with TRBJ1-1; D may be TRBD1 (6 bases). CDR1 is LGHNT, CDR2 FRNRAP, per germline. Trimming took 1 base from V and 5 from J, leaving 8 bases between them. The CDR3 has 13 residues. The CDR3 DNA reads TGTGCTAGTGGTTTGGCACAGGGAACTGAAGCTTTCTTT. This encodes CASGLAQGTEAFF.

This clone appeared a few times. The chain links TRBV19 to TRBJ2-7, with 10 positions matching TRBD1. V was pared by 4 bases and J by 2 bases, with 8 bases of the junction left unmatched. CDR3 length: 16 amino acids. CDR1 and CDR2 from the germline V gene are LNHDA and SQIVND (reference sequence). The CDR3 nucleotides read TGTGCCAGTAGTACAGCCGTTGGACAGGGGGCCTACGAGCAGTACTTC. This encodes CASSTAVGQGAYEQYF.

The gene calls are TRBV10-3 and TRBJ2-5, with D possibly matching TRBD1 (6 bases). Germline V gene sequence: CDR1 ENHRY, CDR2 SYGVKD. Trimming shortened V by 4 bases and J by 1 base, and 16 bases separated the two germline ends. There are 16 residues in the CDR3. CDR3 region: CAISAEQGSLQETQYF. The DNA for the CDR3 is TGTGCCATCAGTGCGGAACAGGGTAGTCTCCAAGAGACCCAGTACTTC.

CDR3 in DNA: TGTGCCAGCACCAGGGACACGAGATATGGCTACACCTTC. Translation: CASTRDTRYGYTF. The chain couples TRBV27 to TRBJ1-2; tentatively, D is TRBD1 (6 bases). Germline CDR1 is MNHEY and CDR2 is SMNVEV (reference sequence). The V end was cut by 7 bases, the J end by 5 bases, with 14 bases between. The CDR3 is 13 residues long.

This sequence joins TRBV19 and TRBJ2-2, with 8 positions matching TRBD2. The V gene's germline CDR1 is LNHDA and CDR2 SQIVND (reference sequence). CDR3 length: 13 residues. With V trimmed by 10 bases and J by 5 bases, 6 bases remained unmatched. CDR3 sequence reads: CATRGGETGELFF. CDR3 in DNA: TGTGCCACCCGGGGGGGGGAAACCGGGGAGCTGTTTTTT.

CDR3 amino acids: CAKNTPRLAEYTGELFF. CDR3 nucleotides: TGTGCCAAGAATACCCCCCGGCTAGCAGAGTACACCGGGGAGCTGTTTTTT. The chain joins TRBV7-2 to TRBJ2-2, with a possible D match to TRBD2 (5 bases). The germline gives CDR1 SGHTA, CDR2 FQGNSA. Trimming took off 10 bases at V and 3 bases at J, with 24 bases between the two ends. The CDR3 extends over 17 amino acids.

The chain is built from TRBV14 and TRBJ2-5, with TRBD1 matching over 10 bases. The CDR3 loop spans 16 amino acids. Germline lookup yields CDR1 SGHDN and CDR2 FVKESK. V lost 4 bases and J lost 1; bases outside the gene matches: 6. The CDR3 bases are TGTGCCAGCAGCCCCCGACAGGGGGCCCTCCAAGAGACCCAGTACTTC. Amino acids: CASSPRQGALQETQYF.

This chain joins TRBV5-6 and TRBJ1-2; 9 nucleotides align to TRBD1. The V gene's germline CDR1 is SGHDT and CDR2 YYEEEE. This CDR3 is built from 13 residues. Trimming took 3 bases from V and 8 from J; bases not matched to a gene: 5. CDR3 protein: CASSWRTGEGYTF. The CDR3 nucleotides are TGTGCCAGCAGCTGGAGGACAGGGGAAGGCTACACCTTC.

The chain is built from TRBV11-2 and TRBJ2-1; 7 bases match TRBD2. From germline, CDR1 is SGHAT and CDR2 FQNNGV. V shed 0 bases and J 6 bases; nucleotides not matched to a gene: 17. CDR3 length equals 19 residues. The CDR3: CASSLDPGLADHYSNEQFF. The DNA for the CDR3 is TGTGCCAGCAGCTTAGATCCCGGGCTAGCGGACCATTACTCCAATGAGCAGTTCTTC.